Below, 32 T cell receptor beta chains from the same sample are listed, as sequenced in a study of high-grade serous ovarian cancer treatment subgroups. The table came from immunoSEQ multiplex PCR; TCRdb's copy has only in-frame clones and leaves some out. This sample has 35,000 to 45,000 clones, with 79% found just once. Tumor tissue was taken before any definitive surgery or chemotherapy was given. Sequenced material: tumor tissue. These receptors were taken from a human donor with high-grade serous ovarian cancer.

This clone was observed a handful of times. CDR3 in amino acids: CASSLSDFTGELFF. DNA for the CDR3: TGTGCCAGCAGCCTTTCTGACTTCACCGGGGAGCTGTTTTTT. The chain links TRBV7-6 to TRBJ2-2; D gene uncertain. From germline, CDR1 is SGHVS and CDR2 FNYEAQ. The CDR3 spans 14 residues. Trimming removed 5 bases at V and 4 bases at J, with 11 bases between.

This clone was found once. This chain joins TRBV21-1 and TRBJ1-2. TRBV21-1 is tagged as a pseudogene. This CDR3 region has 13 residues. CDR3 protein: CASSKEGMNGYTF. The CDR3 region has the DNA TGTGCCAGCAGCAAAGAGGGAATGAATGGCTACACCTTC.

The chain employs TRBV6-6 and TRBJ2-7; D possibly corresponds to TRBD1 (5 bases). CDR1 and CDR2 from the germline V gene are MNHNY and SVGAGI (reference sequence). The CDR3 spans 13 residues. V lost 7 bases and J lost 3, with 13 bases in between. CDR3 amino acids: CASNRGPSYEQYF. DNA for the CDR3: TGTGCCAGCAATAGGGGCCCGAGCTACGAGCAGTACTTC.

This chain links TRBV2 with TRBJ1-4; D is uncertain. From germline, CDR1 is SNHLY and CDR2 FYNNEI. Trimming shortened V by 3 bases and J by 17 bases, and 13 bases separated the two germline ends. The CDR3 has 11 amino acids. CDR3 DNA sequence: TGTGCCAGCAGTGACAACCGGCGGGGATTTTTT. This codes for CASSDNRRGFF.

The chain combines TRBV14 with TRBJ2-3; D unclear. Germline V CDR1 and CDR2: SGHDN, FVKESK. This CDR3 has 11 amino acids. V was shortened by 11 bases and J by 3 bases, with 9 bases between the two germline ends. DNA for the CDR3: TGTGCCTCAAAAGAAACAGATACGCAGTATTTT. Its translation is CASKETDTQYF.

The chain is built from TRBV28 and TRBJ2-7; D may be TRBD2 (6 bases). There are 19 residues in the CDR3. The V gene lost 4 bases and the J gene lost 7 bases, with 32 bases spanning the gap. Germline assignment: CDR1 MDHEN and CDR2 SYDVKM. The CDR3 DNA follows: TGTGCCAGCAGTTGTGGACGGATCAGGGACGGAGCCCCGGGGAGGGAGCAGTACTTC. Protein: CASSCGRIRDGAPGREQYF. Filled out from reference TRBV28 and TRBJ2-7, the complete variable domain reads DVKVTQSSRYLVKRTGEKVFLECVQDMDHENMFWYRQDPGLGLRLIYFSYDVKMKEKGDIPEGYSVSREKKERFSLILESASTNQTSMYLCASSCGRIRDGAPGREQYFGPGTRLTVT.

V gene TRBV4-3 combines with J gene TRBJ2-7, with D hard to call. The germline V gene has CDR1 LGHNA and CDR2 YSLEER. This CDR3 region has 20 residues. V lost 1 base to trimming and J lost 0 bases, with 25 bases between them. The CDR3, as DNA: TGCGCCAGCAGCCAAGGTAGGGCTTACCATGGGCAGAGGAGCTCCTACGAGCAGTACTTC. It yields the protein CASSQGRAYHGQRSSYEQYF.

The chain carries TRBV11-3 and TRBJ2-1; maybe TRBD1 (5 bases). This CDR3 is 16 amino acids long. Germline V gene sequence: CDR1 SGHNT, CDR2 YENEEA. V was shortened by 1 base and J by 2 bases, with 12 bases between the two germline ends. The CDR3 sequence is CASSLAGSPPYNEQFF. The CDR3 nucleotides read TGTGCCAGCAGCTTAGCAGGGTCCCCGCCCTACAATGAGCAGTTCTTC.

The CDR3, as DNA: TGCAGCGTTGTCGCGGCCCCGGGGAGAACTCCCTACGAGCAGTACTTC. Translation: CSVVAAPGRTPYEQYF. The chain has TRBV29-1 and TRBJ2-7, with D perhaps matching TRBD2 (5 bases). Germline V gives CDR1 SQVTM, CDR2 ANQGSEA. CDR3 length: 16 amino acids. V lost 4 bases to trimming and J lost 2 bases, with 21 bases between them.

The chain is built from TRBV14 and TRBJ2-7; unclear D gene. Trimming removed 1 base from V and 3 bases from J, with 10 bases in between. This CDR3 spans 14 amino acids. Germline CDR1 reads SGHDN; CDR2 reads FVKESK. The DNA of the CDR3 is TGTGCCAGCAGCCAAGCCGGACGAAACTACGAGCAGTACTTC. Encoded protein: CASSQAGRNYEQYF.

This sequence joins TRBV28 and TRBJ1-2; a possible D gene is TRBD1 (5 bases). The CDR3 loop spans 13 amino acids. Germline V CDR1 and CDR2: MDHEN, SYDVKM. The germline V and J ends were trimmed by 6 bases and 4 bases, with 12 bases remaining between them. The CDR3 DNA reads TGTGCCAGCAGAATCCGGGGCCTCTATGGCTACACCTTC. It yields the protein CASRIRGLYGYTF.

CDR3 in DNA: TGTGCCAGCAGCCCTTCAGCGGGAGGGCCTCACGGGGAGCTGTTTTTT. Translating it yields CASSPSAGGPHGELFF. V usage is TRBV9 and J usage is TRBJ2-2; 10 bases are shared with TRBD2. Unmatched junction bases numbered 10, after V lost 4 bases and J lost 7 bases. CDR1 and CDR2 (germline): SGDLS, YYNGEE. CDR3 length equals 16 residues.

The genes are TRBV12-5 and TRBJ2-3; D not certain. The V and J ends lost 5 bases and 0 bases respectively, with 15 bases between them. Germline values: CDR1 LGHNT, CDR2 FRNRAP. The CDR3 sequence is 16 residues long. The CDR3 loop is CASGLPSADSTDTQYF. CDR3 DNA: TGTGCTAGTGGTCTCCCCTCGGCGGATAGCACAGATACGCAGTATTTT.

The chain couples TRBV7-2 to TRBJ2-1, with 7 bases lining up with TRBD2. The CDR3 is made up of 15 amino acids. V gave up 5 bases and J gave up 3 bases; unmatched junction bases: 7. The germline gives CDR1 SGHTA, CDR2 FQGNSA. CDR3 in DNA: TGTGCCAGCAGCCTTACTAGCGCTGACTACAATGAGCAGTTCTTC. It codes for CASSLTSADYNEQFF. The entire variable domain, with the rest obtained from reference TRBV7-2 and TRBJ2-1, is as follows: GAGVSQSPSNKVTEKGKDVELRCDPISGHTALYWYRQSLGQGLEFLIYFQGNSAPDKSGLPSDRFSAERTGGSVSTLTIQRTQQEDSAVYLCASSLTSADYNEQFFGPGTRLTVL.

The chain combines TRBV6-5 with TRBJ2-7, with a possible D match to TRBD1 (5 bases). Between the trimmed V and J ends, which lost 6 bases and 2 bases, there was a span of 17 bases. This CDR3 has 15 residues. The germline V gene has CDR1 MNHEY and CDR2 SVGAGI. The CDR3 protein is CASSPYPTVPYEQYF. The CDR3 nucleotides are TGTGCCAGCAGCCCCTACCCGACAGTCCCCTACGAGCAGTACTTC.

The chain is built from TRBV4-3 and TRBJ2-6; D gene uncertain. Germline CDR1 LGHNA, CDR2 YSLEER. The CDR3 is 18 residues long. V was cut by 0 bases and J by 0 bases, with 12 bases left in between. In nucleotides, the CDR3 is TGCGCCAGCAGCCAAGACCCCCACTACCACTCTGGGGCCAACGTCCTGACTTTC. Amino acid sequence: CASSQDPHYHSGANVLTF.

V is TRBV19 and J is TRBJ2-7; TRBD1 aligns across 7 bases. Germline CDR1 reads LNHDA; CDR2 reads SQIVND (reference sequence). This CDR3 is built from 15 residues. Losses at the gene ends were 1 base for V and 2 bases for J; bases not matched to a gene: 5. The chain's CDR3 is CASSIGTGGAYEQYF. The CDR3 DNA sequence: TGTGCCAGTAGTATAGGGACAGGTGGAGCCTACGAGCAGTACTTC.

This rearrangement joins TRBV19 to TRBJ2-7; 7 bases align to TRBD1. From germline, CDR1 is LNHDA and CDR2 SQIVND (reference sequence). This CDR3 comprises 15 residues. The ends lost 4 bases at V and 2 bases at J; junction bases unmatched: 8. The CDR3 nucleotides are TGTGCCAGTAGTACCAACAGGGGCCCAACCTACGAGCAGTACTTC. Translated, it gives CASSTNRGPTYEQYF.

The V and J genes are TRBV19 and TRBJ2-6, with 10 bases aligning to TRBD1. The CDR3 has 16 amino acids. CDR1 is LNHDA, CDR2 SQIVND, per germline (reference sequence). J was trimmed by 2 bases and V by 5 bases; bases with no gene match: 3. As DNA, the CDR3 is TGTGCCAGTAGTTTGACAGGGGGCCCTGGGGCCAACGTCCTGACTTTC. It specifies CASSLTGGPGANVLTF.

The rearrangement uses TRBV7-3 and TRBJ2-1; a weak D match, TRBD1 (6 bases). V lost 4 bases to trimming and J lost 6 bases, with 19 bases between them. Germline CDR1 and CDR2: SGHTA and FQGTGA. There are 16 residues in the CDR3. CDR3 bases: TGTGCCAGCAGCTCAACAGGGAACCCCTGGGGCAATGAGCAGTTCTTC. Protein sequence: CASSSTGNPWGNEQFF.

The chain links TRBV14 to TRBJ1-1; D gene ambiguous. V dropped 0 bases and J dropped 8 bases, with 13 bases sitting between them. This CDR3 is built from 14 residues. Per germline, CDR1 SGHDN and CDR2 FVKESK. CDR3 in amino acids: CASSQDGRQLEAFF. The CDR3 bases are TGTGCCAGCAGCCAAGATGGCAGGCAGCTAGAAGCTTTCTTT.

This chain connects TRBV5-1 to TRBJ1-1; D is unclear. Germline-derived CDR1 and CDR2 are SGHRS and YFSETQ. This CDR3 contains 13 residues. V dropped 0 bases and J dropped 3 bases, with 6 bases sitting between them. In DNA form, the CDR3 reads TGCGCCAGCAGCTTGGGAAGGGACACTGAAGCTTTCTTT. Its protein is CASSLGRDTEAFF.

The V call is TRBV7-2, the J call TRBJ1-1, with D possibly matching TRBD1 (6 bases). The ends were cut back, 0 bases at V and 0 bases at J, with 17 bases in the middle. CDR1 and CDR2 (germline): SGHTA, FQGNSA. The CDR3 is 18 amino acids. The CDR3 sequence is CASSLARLLTGLNTEAFF. CDR3 bases: TGTGCCAGCAGCTTAGCGCGTCTCTTGACAGGATTGAACACTGAAGCTTTCTTT.

CDR3 in amino acids: CASSFSLAGATPAEQYF. CDR3 bases: TGTGCCAGCAGTTTCTCTCTAGCGGGCGCGACCCCCGCCGAGCAGTACTTC. The rearrangement uses TRBV27 and TRBJ2-7; 8 bases line up with TRBD2. CDR1 and CDR2 from the germline V gene are MNHEY and SMNVEV (reference sequence). The trim removed 3 bases at V and 6 bases at J, leaving 16 bases unmatched. The CDR3 is 17 residues long.

The V call is TRBV6-5, the J call TRBJ2-1; the D call may be TRBD1 or TRBD2 (5 bases each). The V gene's germline CDR1 is MNHEY and CDR2 SVGAGI. Trimming pared 2 bases from V and 0 bases from J, leaving 8 bases between. This CDR3 is 15 amino acids long. The CDR3 nucleotides are TGTGCCAGCAGTTACGGGGGTTACTCCTACAATGAGCAGTTCTTC. Translating it yields CASSYGGYSYNEQFF.

The chain combines TRBV6-1 with TRBJ2-5; D not resolved. V was pared by 7 bases and J by 3 bases, with 12 bases between. Germline assignment: CDR1 MNHNS and CDR2 SASEGT. The CDR3 has 13 amino acids. The DNA of the CDR3 is TGTGCCAGCACCGCGCACAGCAAAGAGACCCAGTACTTC. This codes for CASTAHSKETQYF.

The rearrangement joins TRBV4-2 to TRBJ1-1, with 10 bases matching TRBD1. Germline V lookup: CDR1 LGHNA, CDR2 YNFKEQ. The CDR3 contains 14 residues. The junction had 4 bases not matched to a gene; V was cut back by 3 bases and J by 6 bases. In DNA, the CDR3 is TGTGCCAGCAGCCAGGCCGGGACAGGGGCTGAAGCTTTCTTT. Amino acid sequence: CASSQAGTGAEAFF.

The chain joins TRBV29-1 to TRBJ1-4; perhaps TRBD1 as D (5 bases). V lost 0 bases to trimming and J lost 6 bases, with 20 bases between them. Looked up from germline, CDR1 is SQVTM and CDR2 is ANQGSEA. CDR3 length equals 17 residues. CDR3 coding DNA: TGCAGCGTTGAAGACCGGCTAACAAGGGGAAAGGATGAAAAACTGTTTTTT. The encoded protein is CSVEDRLTRGKDEKLFF.

The rearrangement joins TRBV7-2 to TRBJ2-3, with a possible D match to TRBD1 (6 bases). The CDR3 spans 15 residues. V was shortened by 1 base and J by 0 bases, with 8 bases between the two germline ends. Germline-derived CDR1 and CDR2 are SGHTA and FQGNSA. CDR3 in amino acids: CASSLGTGSTDTQYF. CDR3 sequence (DNA): TGTGCCAGCAGCTTAGGCACAGGGAGCACAGATACGCAGTATTTT.

The genes are TRBV5-5 and TRBJ2-7; D perhaps matches TRBD2 (7 bases). CDR1 SGHKS and CDR2 YYEKEE come from the germline V gene (reference sequence). This CDR3 is built from 15 residues. Trimming pared 4 bases from V and 0 bases from J, leaving 14 bases between. The CDR3 region has the DNA TGTGCCAGCAGCCGGACAGCGGGGAACTCCTACGAGCAGTACTTC. It encodes CASSRTAGNSYEQYF.

This clone was seen more than once but under ten times. The chain combines TRBV28 with TRBJ1-1; D is ambiguous. The CDR3 runs 10 residues. V was pared by 5 bases and J by 7 bases, with 5 bases between. Germline V lookup: CDR1 MDHEN, CDR2 SYDVKM. Here the CDR3 reads CASSRIEAFF. The CDR3 DNA sequence: TGTGCCAGCAGTAGGATTGAAGCTTTCTTT.

The rearrangement uses TRBV28 and TRBJ1-1, with 7 bases aligning to TRBD1. Germline V gene sequence: CDR1 MDHEN, CDR2 SYDVKM. The CDR3 has 19 amino acids. J lost 2 bases, V lost 7 bases, and 22 bases had no gene match. The CDR3 loop reads CASTGRQGDFLAGNTEAFF. For the CDR3, the DNA is TGTGCCAGCACGGGGAGACAGGGTGACTTTTTGGCAGGAAACACTGAAGCTTTCTTT.